This T cell receptor beta chain originates from a study of blood T cell repertoires in COVID-19. The CDR3 consists of 15 residues. Germline loops: CDR1 SGHRS, CDR2 YFSETQ. V dropped 4 bases and J dropped 8; count of bases not matched to a gene: 7. Clones were read by immunoSEQ multiplex PCR, and TCRdb kept only the in-frame ones, dropping some. In the table there are roughly 170,000 clones, over 70% of which are singletons. Sequencing was done on a sample of PBMCs or T cells enriched from blood (not recorded which). The sequence was collected from a woman aged 50 to 65 in a cohort exposed to, infected with or recovered from COVID-19 (not recorded which). V is TRBV5-1 and J is TRBJ2-1; 12 positions agree with TRBD1. The CDR3 DNA reads TGCGCCAGCAGCCCGGGACAGGGGGCCGTCGATGAGCAGTTCTTC. Its protein is CASSPGQGAVDEQFF.